The TCR beta chain described here comes from a study of breast tumors, draining lymph nodes, adjacent tissues. General study findings and limits: Tumor TCR diversity was below lymph nodes but above nontumor tissue. Tumor T cell lymph node origin was a supported hypothesis, not proven. Luminal-like breast cancer showed significantly greater tumor-nontumor repertoire similarity than basal-like breast cancer did.

A single record per CDR3 protein comes from TCRdb applying MiXCR to the multiplex PCR reads. The sample lists tens of thousands of distinct CDR3 sequences, around 28% occurring once. Breast cancer patients provided tissue from their axillary draining lymph nodes. Turning to this clonotype: The target antigen is unknown.

V was pared by 3 bases and J by 2 bases, with 7 bases of the junction left unmatched. This CDR3 comprises 16 residues. Per germline, CDR1 SEHNR and CDR2 FQNEAQ (reference sequence). What was sequenced was axillary lymph node tissue. The sequence derives from a female donor with breast cancer. Some clones in this sample may be carry-over from other donors' samples. The genes are TRBV7-9 and TRBJ2-7, with 10 bases aligning to TRBD2. This chain's CDR3 is CASSFGLAESTYEQYF. CDR3 in DNA: TGTGCCAGCAGCTTTGGACTAGCGGAGTCGACCTACGAGCAGTACTTC. Drawing the rest from reference TRBV7-9 and TRBJ2-7, the complete variable domain is DTGVSQNPRHKITKRGQNVTFRCDPISEHNRLYWYRQTLGQGPEFLTYFQNEAQLEKSRLLSDRFSAERPKGSFSTLEIQRTEQGDSAMYLCASSFGLAESTYEQYFGPGTRLTVT.